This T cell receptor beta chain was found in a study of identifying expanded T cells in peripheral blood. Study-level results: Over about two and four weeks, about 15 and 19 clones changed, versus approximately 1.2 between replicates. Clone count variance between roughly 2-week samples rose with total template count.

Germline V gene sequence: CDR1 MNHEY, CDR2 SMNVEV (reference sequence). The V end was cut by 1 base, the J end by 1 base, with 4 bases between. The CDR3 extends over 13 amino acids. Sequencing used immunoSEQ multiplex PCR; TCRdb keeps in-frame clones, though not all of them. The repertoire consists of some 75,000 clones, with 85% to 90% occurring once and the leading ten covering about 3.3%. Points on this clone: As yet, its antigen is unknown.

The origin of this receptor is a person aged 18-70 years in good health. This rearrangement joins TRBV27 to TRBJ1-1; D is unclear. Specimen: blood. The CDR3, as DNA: TGTGCCAGCAGTTTATTGGGGAACACTGAAGCTTTCTTT. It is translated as CASSLLGNTEAFF.